The clone carrying this T cell receptor (beta chain) has more than one count but fewer than ten. Its antigen is undetermined. Unique molecular identifiers were affixed to single, distinct cDNA molecules. TCRdb ran MiXCR on the 5' RACE reads and lists one entry per CDR3 protein. Of about 77,000 distinct CDR3 sequences detected, roughly 9.4% appear once; the ten largest clones hold 4.8%. V was shortened by 6 bases and J by 0 bases, with 9 bases between the two germline ends. Germline CDR1 is MNHEY and CDR2 is SVGAGI. The length of the CDR3 is 13 residues. This sample was included in a study of early T cells in non-severe SARS-CoV-2 infection. Looking at the study overall: Investigators sequenced bulk RNA drawn from unsorted whole blood, and chains remained unpaired. Findings of the study overall: VDJdb matches were skewed toward anti-spike CD8 T cell responses.

V is TRBV6-5 and J is TRBJ2-7, with D uncertain. Input material: whole blood. The sequence came from an adult who was a healthcare worker with PCR-confirmed SARS-CoV-2 infection or an uninfected control (not recorded which). This chain's CDR3 is CASSAKSSYEQYF. CDR3 nucleotide sequence: TGTGCCAGCAGCGCCAAAAGCTCCTACGAGCAGTACTTC.